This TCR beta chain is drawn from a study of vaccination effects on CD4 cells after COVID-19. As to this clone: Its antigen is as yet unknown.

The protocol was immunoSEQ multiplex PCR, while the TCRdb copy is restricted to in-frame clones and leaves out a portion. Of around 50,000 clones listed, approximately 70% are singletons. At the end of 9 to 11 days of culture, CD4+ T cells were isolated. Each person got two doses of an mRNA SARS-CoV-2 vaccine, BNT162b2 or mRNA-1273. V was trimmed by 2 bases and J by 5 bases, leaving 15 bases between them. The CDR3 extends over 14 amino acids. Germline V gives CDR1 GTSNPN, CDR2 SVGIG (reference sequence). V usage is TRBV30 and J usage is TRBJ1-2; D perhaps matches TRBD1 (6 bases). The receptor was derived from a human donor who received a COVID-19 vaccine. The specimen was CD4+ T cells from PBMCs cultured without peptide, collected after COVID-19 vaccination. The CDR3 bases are TGTGCCTGGAGTTTGGGCAGGGGTGGGTATGGCTACACCTTC. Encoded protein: CAWSLGRGGYGYTF.